A single sample gave rise to the 18 T cell receptor beta chains below, sequenced in a study of PD-1 blockade in mismatch repair-deficient tumors. Repertoires were generated with immunoSEQ multiplex PCR, while TCRdb's copy carries only in-frame clones and drops some. This repertoire shows around 130,000 clones, around nine tenths found once; its top ten account for roughly 12%. The material sequenced was peripheral blood, taken 72 weeks after starting pembrolizumab. These receptors all come from an adult with mismatch repair-deficient cancer.

The chain recombines TRBV5-4 with TRBJ1-2; tentatively, D is TRBD1 (5 bases). V lost 1 base, J lost 8 bases, and 21 bases lay in between. The CDR3 has 16 amino acids. Per germline, CDR1 SGHNT and CDR2 YYREEE (reference sequence). CDR3 coding DNA: TGTGCCAGCAGCTTGTATGCGAAAAGGGGAGTTGGCGGCTACACCTTC. It is translated as CASSLYAKRGVGGYTF.

The genes are TRBV28 and TRBJ2-3; a weak D match, TRBD2 (5 bases). The germline CDR1 and CDR2 sequences are MDHEN and SYDVKM. The CDR3 sequence is 12 residues long. The V end lost 10 bases, the J end lost 1 base, and 9 bases lay between the germline ends. CDR3 in amino acids: CATAGGTDTQYF. CDR3 bases: TGTGCCACCGCCGGGGGCACAGATACGCAGTATTTT.

This clone appeared a single time. This chain joins TRBV2 and TRBJ2-5; no firm D call. This CDR3 is 11 amino acids long. V was pared by 6 bases and J by 11 bases, with 13 bases between. Per the germline V gene, CDR1 is SNHLY and CDR2 is FYNNEI. CDR3 loop: CASSDTTTQYF. The CDR3, as DNA: TGTGCCAGCAGCGATACTACGACGCAGTACTTC.

The J gene is TRBJ2-7, the V gene TRBV4-1; 7 nucleotides align to TRBD2. V lost 3 bases, J lost 3 bases, and 2 bases stayed unmatched. Germline values: CDR1 MGHRA, CDR2 YSYEKL. The CDR3 covers 13 residues. The CDR3 here is CASSHGEGYEQYF. The CDR3 DNA is TGCGCCAGCAGCCACGGGGAGGGCTACGAGCAGTACTTC.

This chain links TRBV6-4 with TRBJ1-3; 7 bases are a match to TRBD1. The CDR3 runs to 17 residues. CDR1 is MRHNA, CDR2 SNTAGT, per germline. V gave up 4 bases and J gave up 4 bases; unmatched junction bases: 13. This CDR3 reads CASSGGGGGYLGNTIYF. Written as DNA, the CDR3 is TGTGCCAGCAGTGGGGGGGGAGGGGGCTATCTGGGAAACACCATATATTTT.

The V gene is TRBV19, the J gene TRBJ1-2, with D perhaps TRBD1 (5 bases). This CDR3 has 16 residues. Germline-derived CDR1 and CDR2 are LNHDA and SQIVND (reference sequence). V lost 2 bases and J 7 bases, leaving 20 bases between the germline ends. The CDR3 spells CASSIPRQTIVRGYTF. The CDR3 nucleotides are TGTGCCAGTAGTATACCACGACAGACTATCGTACGTGGCTACACCTTC.

The chain uses TRBV25-1 and TRBJ2-7; D might be TRBD2 (6 bases). V was trimmed by 2 bases and J by 4 bases, leaving 9 bases between them. Germline V gene sequence: CDR1 MGHDK, CDR2 SYGVNS. The CDR3 is made up of 13 amino acids. CDR3 residues: CASSEGGGYEQYF. CDR3 nucleotides: TGTGCCAGCAGTGAAGGCGGAGGGTACGAGCAGTACTTC.

The chain couples TRBV5-1 to TRBJ2-5, with D possibly being TRBD2 (6 bases). This CDR3 comprises 14 residues. Between the trimmed V and J ends, which lost 0 bases and 4 bases, there was a span of 10 bases. CDR1 is SGHRS and CDR2 is YFSETQ in the germline V gene. CDR3 amino acids: CASSLGPGVETQYF. Written as DNA, the CDR3 is TGCGCCAGCAGCTTGGGACCGGGAGTAGAGACCCAGTACTTC.

Only one count was recorded for this clone. The chain combines TRBV6-1 with TRBJ1-2; no reliable D call. Trimming removed 4 bases at V and 4 bases at J, with 16 bases between. The CDR3 extends over 15 amino acids. Germline V gene data show CDR1 as MNHNS and CDR2 as SASEGT. The CDR3 DNA reads as TGTGCCAGCAGTGCCGAAACCCCTGGTGGCTATGGCTACACCTTC. Protein product: CASSAETPGGYGYTF.

V usage is TRBV5-6 and J usage is TRBJ1-5; 9 bases align to TRBD1. This CDR3 has 15 amino acids. Trimming at V came to 3 bases and at J to 6 bases, leaving 7 bases not matched to a gene. CDR1 is SGHDT and CDR2 is YYEEEE in the germline V gene. CDR3 residues: CASSWGQGGGQPQHF. DNA for the CDR3: TGTGCCAGCAGCTGGGGACAGGGCGGGGGTCAGCCCCAGCATTTT.

The chain carries TRBV15 and TRBJ2-3, with 7 nucleotides matching TRBD1. The J segment lost 1 base and the V segment lost 6 bases, leaving 7 bases of the junction unmatched. Germline loops: CDR1 LNHNV, CDR2 YYDKDF (reference sequence). The CDR3 sequence is 15 residues long. This chain's CDR3 is CATRRWQGGTDTQYF. The DNA of the CDR3 is TGTGCCACCAGGCGTTGGCAGGGGGGCACAGATACGCAGTATTTT.

This chain joins TRBV28 and TRBJ2-7; 9 positions agree with TRBD1. Germline CDR1 is MDHEN and CDR2 is SYDVKM. This CDR3 has 13 amino acids. V trimming: 6 bases; J trimming: 7 bases; junction bases outside the gene matches: 7. The CDR3 spells CASRIQGAGEQYF. For the CDR3, the DNA is TGTGCCAGCAGGATACAGGGGGCCGGGGAGCAGTACTTC.

This clone was counted a single time. The CDR3, as DNA: TGTGCATGGGCTAGCGGGAGCGCAGATACGCAGTATTTT. Translation gives CAWASGSADTQYF. The chain employs TRBV6-6 and TRBJ2-3; 10 nucleotides align to TRBD2. Germline loops: CDR1 MNHNY, CDR2 SVGAGI (reference sequence). The CDR3 has 13 residues.

V is TRBV5-1 and J is TRBJ2-2; 8 bases are shared with TRBD2. Germline-derived CDR1 and CDR2 are SGHRS and YFSETQ. The CDR3 totals 15 residues. V gave up 4 bases and J gave up 2 bases; unmatched junction bases: 4. The CDR3 protein is CASSTTSGNTGELFF. CDR3 in DNA: TGCGCCAGCAGCACAACTAGCGGAAACACCGGGGAGCTGTTTTTT.

The chain uses TRBV28 and TRBJ2-3, with 8 bases lining up with TRBD2. Germline loops: CDR1 MDHEN, CDR2 SYDVKM. The V and J ends lost 6 bases and 1 base, in that order; junction bases with no gene match: 9. The CDR3 runs 16 residues. The CDR3 reads CASSPGRVYGTDTQYF. CDR3 sequence (DNA): TGTGCCAGCAGCCCCGGGAGGGTCTACGGCACAGATACGCAGTATTTT.

This sequence joins TRBV19 and TRBJ2-7; 9 positions match TRBD1. The germline gives CDR1 LNHDA, CDR2 SQIVND (reference sequence). Trimming at V came to 5 bases and at J to 4 bases, leaving 3 bases not matched to a gene. The CDR3 runs to 13 residues. The DNA for the CDR3 is TGTGCCAGTAGTCCCGGGACAGGGTACGAGCAGTACTTC. It specifies CASSPGTGYEQYF.

This chain joins TRBV28 and TRBJ2-5; 7 bases fit TRBD1. The CDR3 contains 14 residues. The trim removed 5 bases at V and 5 bases at J, leaving 8 bases unmatched. Per germline, CDR1 MDHEN and CDR2 SYDVKM. CDR3 loop: CASSPERGPETQYF. Here the CDR3 DNA reads TGTGCCAGCAGTCCCGAAAGGGGGCCGGAGACCCAGTACTTC.

The chain uses TRBV4-3 and TRBJ2-2, with D uncertain. V lost 0 bases and J lost 9, with 8 bases in between. The CDR3 length is 13 residues. Germline CDR1 is LGHNA and CDR2 is YSLEER. The CDR3 coding sequence is TGCGCCAGCAGCCAAGAGGCAGACCGGGAGCTGTTTTTT. The encoded protein is CASSQEADRELFF.